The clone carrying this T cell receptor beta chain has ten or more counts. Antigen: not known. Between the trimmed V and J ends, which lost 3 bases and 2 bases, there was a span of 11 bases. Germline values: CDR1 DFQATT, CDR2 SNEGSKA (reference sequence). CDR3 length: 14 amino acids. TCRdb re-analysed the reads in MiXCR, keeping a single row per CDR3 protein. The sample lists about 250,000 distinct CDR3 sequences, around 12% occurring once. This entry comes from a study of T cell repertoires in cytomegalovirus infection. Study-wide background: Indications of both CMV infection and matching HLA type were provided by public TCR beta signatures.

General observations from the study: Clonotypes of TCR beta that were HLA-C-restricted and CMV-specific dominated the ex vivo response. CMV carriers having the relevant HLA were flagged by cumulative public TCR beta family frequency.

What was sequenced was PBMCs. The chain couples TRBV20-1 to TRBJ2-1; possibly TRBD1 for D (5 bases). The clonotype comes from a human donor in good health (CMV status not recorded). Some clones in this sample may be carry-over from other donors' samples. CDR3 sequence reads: CSASLGAAYNEQFF. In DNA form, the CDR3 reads TGCAGTGCTAGTCTAGGGGCCGCCTACAATGAGCAGTTCTTC.